The next 14 T cell receptor beta chains were all read from a single sample in a study of OX40 agonist ivuxolimab in advanced cancers. Repertoires were generated with immunoSEQ multiplex PCR, while TCRdb's copy carries only in-frame clones and drops some. Of fewer than 60,000 clones listed, around 82% are singletons. Specimen: CD4+ or CD8+ T cells sorted from blood, collected in a trial of the OX40 agonist ivuxolimab. Every receptor here comes from an adult with an advanced solid tumor such as melanoma, head and neck, liver or kidney cancer.

The chain carries TRBV28 and TRBJ1-5; 8 bases are a match to TRBD1. The CDR3 extends over 14 amino acids. The germline gives CDR1 MDHEN, CDR2 SYDVKM. Trimming at V came to 5 bases and at J to 6 bases, leaving 6 bases not matched to a gene. The CDR3 loop is CASSTTGGGQPQHF. CDR3 nucleotide sequence: TGTGCCAGCAGTACCACAGGGGGAGGTCAGCCCCAGCATTTT.

V and J are TRBV7-2 and TRBJ2-5, with TRBD2 as a possible D gene (5 bases). Trimming left V 6 bases short and J 1 base short, with 9 bases between. Germline lookup yields CDR1 SGHTA and CDR2 FQGNSA. The CDR3 totals 13 residues. CDR3 residues: CASSSVSQETQYF. CDR3 sequence (DNA): TGTGCCAGCAGTAGCGTTAGCCAAGAGACCCAGTACTTC.

This clone was counted once. The chain couples TRBV4-1 to TRBJ2-7; 9 bases line up with TRBD1. The V and J ends lost 3 bases and 6 bases, in that order; junction bases with no gene match: 15. Germline V gene lookup returns CDR1 MGHRA and CDR2 YSYEKL. This CDR3 has 17 residues. CDR3: CASSHVTQGASPGEQYF. The CDR3 region has the DNA TGCGCCAGCAGCCACGTAACACAGGGGGCTAGTCCGGGCGAGCAGTACTTC.

In its sample, this clone was seen a few times. The rearrangement links TRBV10-1 to TRBJ2-7; 12 bases map to TRBD2. The V gene end was trimmed by 3 bases and the J gene end by 2 bases; junction bases not matched to a gene: 2. The V gene's germline CDR1 is WNHNN and CDR2 SYGVQD (reference sequence). This CDR3 comprises 15 residues. CDR3 coding DNA: TGCGCCAGCAGTGATCTAGCGGGAGGGCCCTACGAGCAGTACTTC. The encoded protein is CASSDLAGGPYEQYF.

This clone has just a few counts. V usage is TRBV7-2 and J usage is TRBJ2-3, with D hard to call. There are 12 residues in the CDR3. CDR1 and CDR2 (germline): SGHTA, FQGNSA. Trimming left V 0 bases short and J 5 bases short, with 3 bases between. The CDR3 reads CASSLARDTQYF. The CDR3, as DNA: TGTGCCAGCAGCTTAGCGAGAGATACGCAGTATTTT.

The chain links TRBV18 to TRBJ2-7; D may be TRBD1 (6 bases). Per the germline V gene, CDR1 is KGHSH and CDR2 is LQKENI. The ends were cut back, 4 bases at V and 4 bases at J, with 11 bases in the middle. CDR3 length equals 13 residues. The CDR3 is CASSLQGSYEQYF. Here the CDR3 DNA reads TGTGCCAGCTCACTCCAGGGGTCTTACGAGCAGTACTTC.

The rearrangement links TRBV7-2 to TRBJ2-7; no firm D call. V shed 1 base and J shed 0 bases, with 10 bases lying between them. From germline, CDR1 is SGHTA and CDR2 FQGNSA. The CDR3 extends over 15 amino acids. For the CDR3, the DNA is TGTGCCAGCAGCTTAGGCGGCACCTACTCCTACGAGCAGTACTTC. This encodes CASSLGGTYSYEQYF.

This clone was observed a handful of times. The V gene is TRBV30, the J gene TRBJ1-6; 7 bases line up with TRBD1. Germline lookup yields CDR1 GTSNPN and CDR2 SVGIG (reference sequence). V trimming: 1 base; J trimming: 5 bases; junction bases outside the gene matches: 2. This CDR3 contains 14 residues. The CDR3 bases are TGTGCCTGGAGTGCCGGGACAGATAATTCACCCCTCCACTTT. Amino acids: CAWSAGTDNSPLHF. Variable domain in full (rest from reference TRBV30 and TRBJ1-6): SQTIHQWPATLVQPVGSPLSLECTVEGTSNPNLYWYRQAAGRGLQLLFYSVGIGQISSEVPQNLSASRPQDRQFILSSKKLLLSDSGFYLCAWSAGTDNSPLHFGNGTRLTVT.

CDR3 loop: CASSLDRHSEKLFF. In nucleotides, the CDR3 is TGTGCCAGCAGCTTAGACAGACATTCTGAAAAACTGTTTTTT. The J gene is TRBJ1-4, the V gene TRBV7-2; D not certain. The CDR3 length is 14 residues. Per the germline V gene, CDR1 is SGHTA and CDR2 is FQGNSA. Trimming stripped 1 base from V and 7 bases from J, with 10 bases between.

The CDR3 here is CASSLALGWMNTEAFF. CDR3 bases: TGTGCCAGCAGCTTAGCGCTAGGTTGGATGAACACTGAAGCTTTCTTT. The chain has TRBV7-8 and TRBJ1-1; D is undetermined. V lost 0 bases, J lost 0 bases, and 11 bases lay in between. CDR3 length equals 16 residues. CDR1 and CDR2 (germline): SGHVS, FQNEAQ.

J is TRBJ1-2 and V is TRBV6-6, with TRBD1 matching 12 bases. J gave up 14 bases and V 2 bases, and 6 bases lay outside the gene matches. In germline, CDR1 is MNHNY, CDR2 SVGAGI (reference sequence). CDR3 size: 13 residues. For the CDR3, the DNA is TGTGCCAGCAGTTACGGGACAGGGGGCTCCCGGACCTTC. This translates into CASSYGTGGSRTF.

CDR3 DNA sequence: TGTGCCAGCAGTCCTGGACATGCCTTATCCTACGAGCAGTACTTC. Translating gives CASSPGHALSYEQYF. The V call is TRBV6-6, the J call TRBJ2-7; tentative D call: TRBD1 (5 bases). Trimming removed 5 bases at V and 1 base at J, with 15 bases between. Germline V lookup: CDR1 MNHNY, CDR2 SVGAGI (reference sequence). This CDR3 has 15 amino acids.

The chain is built from TRBV6-6 and TRBJ1-3; D remains unclear. The CDR3 has 15 residues. Between the trimmed V and J ends, which lost 8 bases and 8 bases, there was a span of 22 bases. The germline gives CDR1 MNHNY, CDR2 SVGAGI (reference sequence). The chain's CDR3 is CASRDYSGLGDTIYF. The CDR3 DNA sequence: TGTGCCAGCCGGGATTACAGTGGATTGGGAGACACCATATATTTT.

The chain recombines TRBV4-3 with TRBJ1-5; tentatively, D is TRBD1 (5 bases). Germline values: CDR1 LGHNA, CDR2 YSLEER. V lost 0 bases and J 2 bases, leaving 11 bases between the germline ends. CDR3 length: 16 amino acids. The CDR3: CASSQDGGIGNQPQHF. DNA of the CDR3: TGCGCCAGCAGCCAAGATGGGGGGATAGGCAATCAGCCCCAGCATTTT.